The clone carrying this TCR beta chain was detected only a few times. This specimen comes from a study of blood T cell repertoires in COVID-19. The repertoire was sequenced with immunoSEQ multiplex PCR; TCRdb's copy has only in-frame clones and lacks some. The table records approximately 270,000 clones, 70% to 90% of them present only once. The CDR3 runs 16 residues. The V and J ends lost 1 base and 0 bases respectively, with 9 bases between them. Germline V gene sequence: CDR1 KGHDR, CDR2 SFDVKD. Material: peripheral blood. This clonotype was sampled from a woman in her twenties or thirties with COVID-19, enrolled during active disease. The chain links TRBV24-1 to TRBJ1-5; weak D call: TRBD1 (6 bases). The CDR3 reads CATSDLGQNSNQPQHF. The CDR3 bases are TGTGCCACCAGTGATTTAGGACAGAATAGCAATCAGCCCCAGCATTTT.